A single TCR beta chain is shown here with its context. Its target is unknown. This specimen belongs to a study of T cell repertoires in cytomegalovirus infection. At the level of the study: Peptides in the study included HLA-C-restricted and HLA-B-restricted CMV epitopes. Carrying CMV and the relevant HLA type showed in public TCR beta signatures.

TCRdb analysed the reads with MiXCR anew, one entry per CDR3 protein. The table records 830,000 or so distinct CDR3 sequences, around a third of them present only once. This clonotype was obtained from a human donor in good health (CMV status not recorded). Some clones in this sample may be carry-over from other donors' samples. This specimen consisted of cultured CD8+ T cells from PBMCs, obtained from culture after CMV antigen stimulation.

The CDR3 sequence: CASSQVVGDYEQYF. CDR3 nucleotides: TGCGCCAGCAGCCAAGTGGTAGGGGACTACGAGCAGTACTTC. J is TRBJ2-7 and V is TRBV4-1; possible D gene TRBD1, 5 bases. Trimming cost V 1 base and J 3 bases, with 10 bases left between them. Looked up from germline, CDR1 is MGHRA and CDR2 is YSYEKL. The CDR3 has 14 residues.